This paragraph covers one T cell receptor (beta chain) sequence. Since a much larger clone is just one base distant, this may be a read error. Genomic DNA acted as the template from which TCR beta VDJ combination and CDR3 sequence profiling were carried out. Using its own MiXCR run on the reads, TCRdb lists one record per CDR3 protein. This table holds around 170,000 distinct CDR3 sequences, roughly half found once. The sample comes from a study of CD8+CD57+ T cells in acquired aplastic anemia. Study overall: Healthy donor sequencing depth: some 10 million CD4+, roughly 11 million CD8+ reads.

The germline gives CDR1 DFQATT, CDR2 SNEGSKA (reference sequence). The CDR3 covers 18 residues. V gave up 3 bases and J gave up 4 bases, with 26 bases separating them. The sample was sorted CD4+, CD8+, or CD8+CD57+ T cells (not recorded which) from PBMCs. This sequence originates from a human donor in good health. The chain employs TRBV20-1 and TRBJ2-3; weak D call: TRBD2 (6 bases). The CDR3 nucleotides are TGCAGTGCTAGCCCGGCCGGGACTGGCTCCGGGTGGGCAGATACGCAGTATTTT. Translation gives CSASPAGTGSGWADTQYF.